This TCR beta chain was sequenced for a study of metastatic and nonmetastatic thyroid tumors. Overall study: Malignant thyroid and benign thyroid patients provided blood and tumor or nodule tissue whose repertoires were compared.

This clone occurred a few times. With MiXCR, TCRdb called clones anew from the PCR reads. The sample comprises about 14,000 clones, less than 25% of which are singletons, and more than 7% rests with the top ten. Germline V gives CDR1 MNHEY, CDR2 SMNVEV (reference sequence). The CDR3 sequence is 15 residues long. V gave up 5 bases and J gave up 8 bases, with 19 bases separating them. Thyroid surgery had not been preceded by any treatment in any patient. The sequencing input was blood. This TCR came from a female donor with papillary thyroid cancer or a benign thyroid nodule (not recorded which). Some clones in this sample may be carry-over from other donors' samples. V usage is TRBV27 and J usage is TRBJ2-1; no reliable D call. CDR3 region: CASSPRRNRRDEQFF. CDR3 sequence (DNA): TGTGCCAGCAGTCCGCGACGGAACCGTCGTGATGAGCAGTTCTTC.